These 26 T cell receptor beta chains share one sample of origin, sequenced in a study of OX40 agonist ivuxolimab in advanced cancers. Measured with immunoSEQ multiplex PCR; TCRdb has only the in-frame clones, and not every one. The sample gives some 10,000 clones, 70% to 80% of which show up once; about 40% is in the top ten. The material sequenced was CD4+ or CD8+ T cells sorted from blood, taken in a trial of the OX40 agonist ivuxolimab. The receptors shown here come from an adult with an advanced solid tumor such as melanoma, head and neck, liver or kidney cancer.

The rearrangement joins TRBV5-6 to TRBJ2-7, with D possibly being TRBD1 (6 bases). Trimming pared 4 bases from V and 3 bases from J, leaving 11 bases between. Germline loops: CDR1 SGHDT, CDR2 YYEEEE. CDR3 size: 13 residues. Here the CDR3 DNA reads TGTGCCAGCAGCCGGGGACACGACTACGAGCAGTACTTC. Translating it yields CASSRGHDYEQYF.

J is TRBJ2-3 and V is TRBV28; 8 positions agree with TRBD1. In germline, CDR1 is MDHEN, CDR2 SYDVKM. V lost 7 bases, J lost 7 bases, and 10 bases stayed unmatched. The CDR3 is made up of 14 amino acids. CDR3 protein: CASILRTGRHTQYF. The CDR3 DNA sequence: TGTGCCAGCATCCTACGGACAGGGCGTCATACGCAGTATTTT.

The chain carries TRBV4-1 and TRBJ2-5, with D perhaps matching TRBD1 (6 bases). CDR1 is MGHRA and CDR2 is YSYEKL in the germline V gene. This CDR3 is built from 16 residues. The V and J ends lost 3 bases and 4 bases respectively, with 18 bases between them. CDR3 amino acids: CASSQGDTNSRETQYF. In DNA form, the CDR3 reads TGCGCCAGCAGCCAGGGGGACACAAACTCACGAGAGACCCAGTACTTC.

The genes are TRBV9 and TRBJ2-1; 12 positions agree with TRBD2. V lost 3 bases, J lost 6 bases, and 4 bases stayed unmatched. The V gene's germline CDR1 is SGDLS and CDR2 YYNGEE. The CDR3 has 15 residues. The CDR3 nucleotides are TGTGCCAGCAGCGCTAGCGGGGGGGCGGGCAATGAGCAGTTCTTC. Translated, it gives CASSASGGAGNEQFF.

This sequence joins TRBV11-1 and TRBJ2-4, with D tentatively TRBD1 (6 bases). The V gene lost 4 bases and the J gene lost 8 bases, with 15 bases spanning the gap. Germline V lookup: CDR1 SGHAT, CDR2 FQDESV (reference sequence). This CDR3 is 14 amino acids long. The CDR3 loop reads CASSWDREGDIQYF. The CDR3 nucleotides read TGTGCCAGCAGCTGGGACCGCGAGGGGGACATTCAGTACTTC. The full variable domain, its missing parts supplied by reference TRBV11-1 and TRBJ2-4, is EAEVAQSPRYKITEKSQAVAFWCDPISGHATLYWYRQILGQGPELLVQFQDESVVDDSQLPKDRFSAERLKGVDSTLKIQPAELGDSAMYLCASSWDREGDIQYFGAGTRLSVL.

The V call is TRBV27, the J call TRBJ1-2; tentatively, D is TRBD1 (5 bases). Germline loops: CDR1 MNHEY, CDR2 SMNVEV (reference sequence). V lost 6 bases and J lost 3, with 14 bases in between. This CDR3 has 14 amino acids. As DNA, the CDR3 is TGTGCCAGCAGGGGTACGGGACGGGACTATGGCTACACCTTC. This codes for CASRGTGRDYGYTF.

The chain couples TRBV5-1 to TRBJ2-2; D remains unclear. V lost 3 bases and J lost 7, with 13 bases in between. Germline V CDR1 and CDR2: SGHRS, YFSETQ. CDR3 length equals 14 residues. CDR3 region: CASSSAGLDGELFF. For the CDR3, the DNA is TGCGCCAGCAGCTCGGCTGGGCTGGACGGGGAGCTGTTTTTT.

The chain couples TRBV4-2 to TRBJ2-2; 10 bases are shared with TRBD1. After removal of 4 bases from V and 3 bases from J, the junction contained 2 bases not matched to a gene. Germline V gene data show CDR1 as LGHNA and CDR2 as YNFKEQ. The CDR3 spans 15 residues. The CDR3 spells CASSRGTGDTGELFF. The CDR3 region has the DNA TGTGCCAGCAGCCGGGGGACAGGGGACACCGGGGAGCTGTTTTTT.

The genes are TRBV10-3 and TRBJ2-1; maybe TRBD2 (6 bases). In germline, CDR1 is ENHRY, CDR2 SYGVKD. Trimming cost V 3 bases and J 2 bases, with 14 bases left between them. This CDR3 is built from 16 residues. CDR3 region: CAISEIWRDAYNEQFF. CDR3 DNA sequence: TGTGCCATCAGTGAAATTTGGCGGGACGCCTACAATGAGCAGTTCTTC.

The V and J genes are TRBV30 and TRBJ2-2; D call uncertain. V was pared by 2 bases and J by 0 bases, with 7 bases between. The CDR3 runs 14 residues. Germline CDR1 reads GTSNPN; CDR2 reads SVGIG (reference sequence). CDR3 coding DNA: TGTGCCTGGAGTTTTGGAACGAACACCGGGGAGCTGTTTTTT. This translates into CAWSFGTNTGELFF.

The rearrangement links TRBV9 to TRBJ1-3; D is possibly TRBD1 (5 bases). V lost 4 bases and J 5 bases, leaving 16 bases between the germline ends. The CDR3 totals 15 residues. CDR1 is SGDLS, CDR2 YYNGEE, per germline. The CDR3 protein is CASSPRDASRNTIYF. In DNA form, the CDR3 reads TGTGCCAGCAGCCCCCGGGACGCCAGTAGAAACACCATATATTTT.

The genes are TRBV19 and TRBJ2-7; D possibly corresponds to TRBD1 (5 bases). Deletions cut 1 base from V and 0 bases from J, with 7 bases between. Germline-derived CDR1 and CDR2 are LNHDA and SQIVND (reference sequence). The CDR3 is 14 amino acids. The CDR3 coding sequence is TGTGCCAGTAGTATAGGGACATCCTCCTACGAGCAGTACTTC. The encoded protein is CASSIGTSSYEQYF.

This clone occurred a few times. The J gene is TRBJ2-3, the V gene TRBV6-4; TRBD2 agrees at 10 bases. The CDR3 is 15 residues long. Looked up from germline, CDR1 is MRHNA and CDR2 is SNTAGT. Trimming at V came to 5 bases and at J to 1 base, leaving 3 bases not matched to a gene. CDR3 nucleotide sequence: TGTGCCAGCAGTCCCGGGACTAGCGGCACAGATACGCAGTATTTT. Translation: CASSPGTSGTDTQYF.

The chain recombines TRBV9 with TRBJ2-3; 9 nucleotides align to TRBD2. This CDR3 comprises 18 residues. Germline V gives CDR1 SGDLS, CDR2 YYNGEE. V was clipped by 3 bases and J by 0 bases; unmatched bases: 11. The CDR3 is CASSAPLGLAGSTDTQYF. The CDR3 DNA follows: TGTGCCAGCAGCGCCCCCCTGGGGCTAGCGGGGAGCACAGATACGCAGTATTTT. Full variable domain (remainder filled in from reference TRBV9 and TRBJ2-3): DSGVTQTPKHLITATGQRVTLRCSPRSGDLSVYWYQQSLDQGLQFLIQYYNGEERAKGNILERFSAQQFPDLHSELNLSSLELGDSALYFCASSAPLGLAGSTDTQYFGPGTRLTVL.

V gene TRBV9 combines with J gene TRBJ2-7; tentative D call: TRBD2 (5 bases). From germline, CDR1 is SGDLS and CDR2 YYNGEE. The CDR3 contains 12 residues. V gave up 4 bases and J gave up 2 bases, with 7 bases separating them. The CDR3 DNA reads TGTGCCAGCAGCTCCGGGACCTACGAGCAGTACTTC. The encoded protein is CASSSGTYEQYF.

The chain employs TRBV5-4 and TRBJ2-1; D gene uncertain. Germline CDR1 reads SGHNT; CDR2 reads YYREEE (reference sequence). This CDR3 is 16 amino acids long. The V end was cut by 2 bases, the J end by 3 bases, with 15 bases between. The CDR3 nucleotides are TGTGCCAGCAGCTTCGGTTCTGGGTTCCTCTACAATGAGCAGTTCTTC. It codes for CASSFGSGFLYNEQFF.

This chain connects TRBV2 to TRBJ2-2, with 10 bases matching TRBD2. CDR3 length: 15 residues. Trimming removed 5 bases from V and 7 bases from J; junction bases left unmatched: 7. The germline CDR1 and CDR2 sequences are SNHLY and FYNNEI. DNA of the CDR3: TGTGCCAGCAGTCCCGGGACTAGCGCGAGCGGGGAGCTGTTTTTT. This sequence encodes CASSPGTSASGELFF.

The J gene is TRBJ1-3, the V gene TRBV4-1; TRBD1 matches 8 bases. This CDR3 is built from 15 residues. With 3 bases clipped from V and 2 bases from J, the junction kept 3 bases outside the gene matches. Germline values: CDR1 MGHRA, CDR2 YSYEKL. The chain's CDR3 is CASSQETGAGNTIYF. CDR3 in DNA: TGCGCCAGCAGCCAGGAGACAGGGGCTGGAAACACCATATATTTT.

CDR3 loop: CASTLDRGNTEAFF. The CDR3 nucleotides are TGTGCCAGCACCCTCGACAGGGGGAACACTGAAGCTTTCTTT. This sequence joins TRBV7-8 and TRBJ1-1, with TRBD1 matching over 8 bases. V shed 7 bases and J 1 base; nucleotides not matched to a gene: 5. Germline V gives CDR1 SGHVS, CDR2 FQNEAQ. This CDR3 has 14 residues. The variable domain in full, with the rest retrieved from reference TRBV7-8 and TRBJ1-1, is GAGVSQSPRYKVAKRGQDVALRCDPISGHVSLFWYQQALGQGPEFLTYFQNEAQLDKSGLPSDRFFAERPEGSVSTLKIQRTQQEDSAVYLCASTLDRGNTEAFFGQGTRLTVV.

The CDR3 reads CASSVQGSNTGELFF. CDR3 sequence (DNA): TGTGCCAGCAGCGTCCAGGGTTCGAACACCGGGGAGCTGTTTTTT. This chain joins TRBV9 and TRBJ2-2; tentatively, D is TRBD1 (5 bases). The CDR3 is 15 residues long. V was trimmed by 2 bases and J by 0 bases, leaving 8 bases between them. Germline CDR1 and CDR2: SGDLS and YYNGEE. Full variable domain (rest looked up from reference TRBV9 and TRBJ2-2): DSGVTQTPKHLITATGQRVTLRCSPRSGDLSVYWYQQSLDQGLQFLIQYYNGEERAKGNILERFSAQQFPDLHSELNLSSLELGDSALYFCASSVQGSNTGELFFGEGSRLTVL.

CDR3 nucleotide sequence: TGTGCCAGCAGTACCTTGAAGGGGGTCGACTATGGCTACACCTTC. Translation: CASSTLKGVDYGYTF. This chain connects TRBV9 to TRBJ1-2; perhaps TRBD1 as D (6 bases). Between the trimmed V and J ends, which lost 5 bases and 3 bases, there was a span of 17 bases. This CDR3 is 15 amino acids long. In germline, CDR1 is SGDLS, CDR2 YYNGEE. Full variable domain (missing parts from reference TRBV9 and TRBJ1-2): DSGVTQTPKHLITATGQRVTLRCSPRSGDLSVYWYQQSLDQGLQFLIQYYNGEERAKGNILERFSAQQFPDLHSELNLSSLELGDSALYFCASSTLKGVDYGYTFGSGTRLTVV.

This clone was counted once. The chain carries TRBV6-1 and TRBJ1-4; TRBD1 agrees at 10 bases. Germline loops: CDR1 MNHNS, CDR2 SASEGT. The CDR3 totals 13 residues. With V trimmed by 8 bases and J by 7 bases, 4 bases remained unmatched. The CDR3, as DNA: TGTGCCAGCCTCCGGGACAGGGGTGAAAAACTGTTTTTT. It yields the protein CASLRDRGEKLFF.

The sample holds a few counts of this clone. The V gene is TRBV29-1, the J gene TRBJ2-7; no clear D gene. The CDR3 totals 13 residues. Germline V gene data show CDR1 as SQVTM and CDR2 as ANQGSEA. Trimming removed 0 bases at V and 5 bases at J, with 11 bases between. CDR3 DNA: TGCAGCGTTGAAGATCTCGCGTACGACGAGCAGTACTTC. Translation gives CSVEDLAYDEQYF.

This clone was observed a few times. CDR3: CASSPQHVKSSGANVLTF. The CDR3 DNA reads as TGTGCCAGCAGCCCGCAACACGTAAAAAGCTCTGGGGCCAACGTCCTGACTTTC. The chain combines TRBV21-1 with TRBJ2-6; the table's D call of TRBD1 was not tested on the DNA. TRBV21-1 constitutes a pseudogene. This CDR3 has 18 residues.

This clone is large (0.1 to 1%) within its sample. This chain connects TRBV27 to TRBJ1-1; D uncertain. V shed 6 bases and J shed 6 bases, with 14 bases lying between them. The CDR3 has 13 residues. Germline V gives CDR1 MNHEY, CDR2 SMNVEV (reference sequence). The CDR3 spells CASSLIWRAEAFF. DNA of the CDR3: TGTGCCAGCAGCCTTATCTGGAGGGCTGAAGCTTTCTTT.

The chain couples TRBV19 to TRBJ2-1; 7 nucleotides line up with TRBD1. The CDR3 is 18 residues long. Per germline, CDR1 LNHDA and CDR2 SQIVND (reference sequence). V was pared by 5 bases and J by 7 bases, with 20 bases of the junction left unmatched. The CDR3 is CASSLTLGQDRNRNEQFF. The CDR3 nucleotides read TGTGCCAGTAGTCTAACCCTTGGACAGGATCGTAATAGGAATGAGCAGTTCTTC.